The source of this T cell receptor (beta chain) is a study of control samples from healthy donors and cancer patients (dated by TCRdb to the early 2020s). V gives up 5 bases and J gives up 8 bases, and the segment between their germline ends measures 12 bases. The CDR3 runs 12 residues from the cysteine to the phenylalanine. Only CDR3 DNA is held: 36 bases, read in frame from base 1. CDR1 and CDR2 (SGHAT, FQDESV) derive from the germline V gene (reference sequence). In the case of this clone: No cognate antigen has been identified for it. No much larger clone exists at a distance of one base, and base qualities are not known.

The library was produced with the immunoSEQ multiplex PCR assay. The immuneACCESS repertoire file appears here via TCRdb, limited to in-frame rearrangements. These files lack a portion of the clones; in checked studies, under half of the deficit traces to unresolved V genes, and the cause of the others is not known. This sample lists over 120,000 clones; 91% were detected once. The ten largest clones represent approximately 3.2% of the sample. The chain is assembled from TRBV11-1 and TRBJ1-1; the D gene is perhaps TRBD1, on 6 matching bases. The origin of this receptor is a man aged 25 to 40 in good health. The sequenced sample was blood. The sequenced DNA is TGTGCCAGCAGCCAGGACAGAACCGAAGCTTTCTTT. It specifies CASSQDRTEAFF.